A single sample gave rise to the 24 T cell receptor beta chains below, sequenced in a study of post-analysis software for immune sequencing data. Carried by the TCR beta cDNA libraries were unique molecular identifiers. TCRdb independently ran MiXCR on the PCR reads; one entry per CDR3 protein. The sample holds 170,000 or so distinct CDR3 sequences; roughly 31% are singletons and the top ten take about 1.6%. These receptors have no identified antigens. Notes on the study in general: Controls had lower frequencies than patients of a few TRBV segments, which included TRBV5-6, TRBV5-1 and TRBV20-1.

The sequenced material came from blood. The receptors here all came from a girl between 5 and 17 years old with multiple sclerosis.

This rearrangement joins TRBV7-8 to TRBJ1-5; D gene unclear. CDR3 length equals 15 residues. Germline CDR1 reads SGHVS; CDR2 reads FQNEAQ. V was shortened by 0 bases and J by 3 bases, with 9 bases between the two germline ends. The CDR3 sequence is CASSLARQTNQPQHF. CDR3 coding DNA: TGTGCCAGCAGCTTAGCACGTCAGACCAATCAGCCCCAGCATTTT.

This clonotype appeared many times. This chain joins TRBV14 and TRBJ2-7, with D uncertain. Germline CDR1 SGHDN, CDR2 FVKESK. There are 18 residues in the CDR3. Trimming shortened V by 0 bases and J by 6 bases, and 24 bases separated the two germline ends. CDR3 protein: CASSQDRIGYLITSEQYF. The DNA of the CDR3 is TGTGCCAGCAGCCAAGATCGGATCGGGTACCTTATAACGTCCGAGCAGTACTTC.

This clonotype was picked up many times. The chain combines TRBV20-1 with TRBJ2-1, with D unresolved. This CDR3 region has 14 residues. Germline V gene sequence: CDR1 DFQATT, CDR2 SNEGSKA (reference sequence). V lost 3 bases and J 3 bases, leaving 12 bases between the germline ends. The CDR3 DNA sequence: TGCAGTGCTAGTTCGGGTTGGGACTACAATGAGCAGTTCTTC. Its translation: CSASSGWDYNEQFF.

This clonotype came up many times. This CDR3 reads CAISESVTDVAKNIQYF. CDR3 DNA sequence: TGTGCCATCAGTGAGTCGGTAACGGACGTAGCCAAAAACATTCAGTACTTC. This rearrangement joins TRBV10-3 to TRBJ2-4; D gene ambiguous. In germline, CDR1 is ENHRY, CDR2 SYGVKD. The CDR3 covers 17 residues. Trimming took off 0 bases at V and 0 bases at J, with 12 bases between the two ends.

This clonotype was counted at least ten times. V is TRBV6-6 and J is TRBJ2-7, with D possibly TRBD1 on 6 matching bases. V was pared by 2 bases and J by 3 bases, with 14 bases between. Germline CDR1 reads MNHNY; CDR2 reads SVGAGI (reference sequence). The CDR3 spans 15 residues. The CDR3 loop is CASSYPRGGDYEQYF. CDR3 nucleotides: TGTGCCAGCAGTTACCCACGAGGGGGTGACTACGAGCAGTACTTC.

The J gene is TRBJ2-3, the V gene TRBV5-1, with D possibly TRBD1 on 6 matching bases. This CDR3 has 15 residues. V gave up 0 bases and J gave up 1 base, with 9 bases separating them. Germline V gives CDR1 SGHRS, CDR2 YFSETQ. CDR3 loop: CASSLAGDGTDTQYF. The CDR3 DNA sequence: TGCGCCAGCAGCTTGGCAGGGGATGGCACAGATACGCAGTATTTT.

The genes are TRBV6-6 and TRBJ2-5; D uncertain. The CDR3 is 14 amino acids. V lost 0 bases, J lost 6 bases, and 11 bases lay in between. Per germline, CDR1 MNHNY and CDR2 SVGAGI (reference sequence). CDR3 nucleotide sequence: TGTGCCAGCAGTTACTCTGCCCCTTCGAAGACCCAGTACTTC. This codes for CASSYSAPSKTQYF.

The chain is built from TRBV20-1 and TRBJ2-7; D not resolved. The CDR3 spans 13 residues. Germline CDR1 reads DFQATT; CDR2 reads SNEGSKA (reference sequence). Trimming took off 2 bases at V and 0 bases at J, with 8 bases between the two ends. The CDR3 spells CSARSSFSYEQYF. The CDR3 DNA reads as TGCAGTGCTAGATCCAGTTTCTCCTACGAGCAGTACTTC.

This clonotype was detected many times. The rearrangement links TRBV20-1 to TRBJ2-5, with D unresolved. Germline CDR1 DFQATT, CDR2 SNEGSKA (reference sequence). This CDR3 region has 14 residues. V lost 0 bases and J lost 4, with 12 bases in between. The CDR3 spells CSARDLGRPETQYF. CDR3 nucleotide sequence: TGCAGTGCTAGAGATCTCGGCCGGCCAGAGACCCAGTACTTC.

The chain employs TRBV5-8 and TRBJ1-5, with a tentative D call TRBD1 (5 bases). This CDR3 contains 17 residues. V dropped 4 bases and J dropped 3 bases, with 20 bases sitting between them. The V gene's germline CDR1 is SGHTS and CDR2 YDEGEE. The CDR3 protein is CASSLGRDSTVNQPQHF. The CDR3, as DNA: TGTGCCAGCAGCCTAGGCAGGGACTCAACGGTCAATCAGCCCCAGCATTTT.

This chain uses TRBV20-1 with TRBJ1-5; possibly TRBD1 for D (5 bases). The CDR3 contains 14 residues. With 3 bases removed from V and 4 bases from J, the gap between germline ends came to 13 bases. CDR1 is DFQATT, CDR2 SNEGSKA, per germline (reference sequence). The DNA for the CDR3 is TGCAGTGCTAGTGAACCAGGGATAAATCAGCCCCAGCATTTT. This translates into CSASEPGINQPQHF.

In this sample, this clonotype turned up a few times. The chain employs TRBV7-2 and TRBJ1-1; 7 bases map to TRBD1. Germline lookup yields CDR1 SGHTA and CDR2 FQGNSA. The length of the CDR3 is 13 residues. V lost 9 bases and J lost 1; bases outside the gene matches: 5. The CDR3 loop reads CASHRDRNTEAFF. The CDR3 DNA reads as TGTGCCAGTCACCGGGACAGGAACACTGAAGCTTTCTTT.

This clonotype was recorded many times. The chain couples TRBV5-1 to TRBJ2-3, with 7 nucleotides matching TRBD1. The CDR3 length is 14 residues. Germline V lookup: CDR1 SGHRS, CDR2 YFSETQ. J was trimmed by 4 bases and V by 3 bases; bases with no gene match: 5. The CDR3 loop reads CASSWGTESDTQYF. CDR3 DNA: TGCGCCAGCAGCTGGGGGACAGAGTCAGATACGCAGTATTTT. Filled out from reference TRBV5-1 and TRBJ2-3, the complete variable domain reads KAGVTQTPRYLIKTRGQQVTLSCSPISGHRSVSWYQQTPGQGLQFLFEYFSETQRNKGNFPGRFSGRQFSNSRSEMNVSTLELGDSALYLCASSWGTESDTQYFGPGTRLTVL.

This clonotype was observed many times. The chain joins TRBV9 to TRBJ2-1; tentatively, D is TRBD2 (6 bases). The CDR3 loop spans 15 amino acids. V dropped 0 bases and J dropped 4 bases, with 11 bases sitting between them. Germline V gene data show CDR1 as SGDLS and CDR2 as YYNGEE. The CDR3 protein is CASSVGAGTYNEQFF. The CDR3 nucleotides read TGTGCCAGCAGCGTAGGGGCGGGAACTTACAATGAGCAGTTCTTC.

This chain uses TRBV7-9 with TRBJ1-6; 8 bases are shared with TRBD1. V gave up 5 bases and J gave up 7 bases; unmatched junction bases: 4. The CDR3 spans 14 residues. CDR1 SEHNR and CDR2 FQNEAQ come from the germline V gene (reference sequence). The CDR3 loop reads CASSGGQGNSPLHF. The CDR3, as DNA: TGTGCCAGCAGCGGTGGACAGGGAAATTCACCCCTCCACTTT. The variable domain in full, completed from reference TRBV7-9 and TRBJ1-6, reads DTGVSQNPRHKITKRGQNVTFRCDPISEHNRLYWYRQTLGQGPEFLTYFQNEAQLEKSRLLSDRFSAERPKGSFSTLEIQRTEQGDSAMYLCASSGGQGNSPLHFGNGTRLTVT.

This chain joins TRBV6-5 and TRBJ1-1; D is undetermined. Trimming cost V 6 bases and J 1 base, with 9 bases left between them. Germline V gene data show CDR1 as MNHEY and CDR2 as SVGAGI. This CDR3 spans 13 amino acids. The CDR3, as DNA: TGTGCCAGCAGGTCCCGGGGGAACACTGAAGCTTTCTTT. Its protein product is CASRSRGNTEAFF.

This clonotype was seen many times. J is TRBJ2-7 and V is TRBV27, with 12 nucleotides matching TRBD2. V dropped 6 bases and J dropped 8; count of bases not matched to a gene: 11. Germline CDR1 and CDR2: MNHEY and SMNVEV (reference sequence). CDR3 length: 15 amino acids. CDR3 region: CASSADLAGGRQQYF. As DNA, the CDR3 is TGTGCCAGCAGCGCTGATCTAGCGGGAGGGCGACAGCAGTACTTC.

This clonotype has more than one count but fewer than ten. This chain links TRBV20-1 with TRBJ2-2, with 14 bases fitting TRBD2. V was clipped by 5 bases and J by 6 bases; unmatched bases: 8. CDR1 is DFQATT, CDR2 SNEGSKA, per germline (reference sequence). This CDR3 has 16 amino acids. The CDR3 loop reads CSALPGTSGSSGELFF. In DNA, the CDR3 is TGCAGTGCTTTACCCGGGACTAGCGGGAGTTCCGGGGAGCTGTTTTTT.

This clonotype was counted ten times or more. The rearrangement joins TRBV29-1 to TRBJ1-1; D is possibly TRBD1 (5 bases). V was cut by 7 bases and J by 1 base, with 16 bases left in between. Germline V gives CDR1 SQVTM, CDR2 ANQGSEA. The length of the CDR3 is 14 residues. CDR3 protein: CSAGSGTGNTEAFF. CDR3 nucleotide sequence: TGCAGCGCAGGAAGCGGGACCGGGAACACTGAAGCTTTCTTT.

This clonotype showed up just a few times. The V and J genes are TRBV12-3 or TRBV12-4 and TRBJ2-2; D gene unclear. The CDR3 extends over 15 amino acids. The V and J ends lost 2 bases and 2 bases respectively, with 9 bases between them. CDR3 DNA sequence: TGTGCCAGCAGTTTAACGGTCTCCAACACCGGGGAGCTGTTTTTT. Amino acids: CASSLTVSNTGELFF.

This clonotype was observed a single time. Because it lacks the conserved phenylalanine or tryptophan at the end, this CDR3 is likely a read error. This chain connects TRBV7-8 to TRBJ2-5; D gene uncertain. Germline assignment: CDR1 SGHVS and CDR2 FQNEAQ. This CDR3 contains 12 residues. Trimming pared 6 bases from V and 4 bases from J, leaving 9 bases between. CDR3 protein: CASRKTGETQYS. In DNA form, the CDR3 reads TGTGCCAGCAGAAAAACGGGAGAGACCCAGTACTCC.

Ten or more counts support this clonotype. This chain joins TRBV20-1 and TRBJ1-2, with a weak D call TRBD1 (5 bases). V was shortened by 7 bases and J by 2 bases, with 14 bases between the two germline ends. Germline assignment: CDR1 DFQATT and CDR2 SNEGSKA (reference sequence). The CDR3 has 13 residues. Here the CDR3 reads CSGLMGGNYGYTF. DNA of the CDR3: TGCAGTGGATTAATGGGGGGGAACTATGGCTACACCTTC.

There are many counts of this clonotype. The genes are TRBV5-5 and TRBJ2-1; TRBD2 agrees at 11 bases. CDR3 length: 15 residues. V shed 1 base, J shed 7 bases, and the junction held 4 bases outside the gene matches. From germline, CDR1 is SGHKS and CDR2 YYEKEE (reference sequence). The CDR3 nucleotides read TGTGCCAGCAGCTTGTGGACTAGCGGGCGTAATGAGCAGTTCTTC. This codes for CASSLWTSGRNEQFF. Variable domain in full (rest from reference TRBV5-5 and TRBJ2-1): DAGVTQSPTHLIKTRGQQVTLRCSPISGHKSVSWYQQVLGQGPQFIFQYYEKEERGRGNFPDRFSARQFPNYSSELNVNALLLGDSALYLCASSLWTSGRNEQFFGPGTRLTVL.

The chain carries TRBV3-1 and TRBJ2-5; 7 bases map to TRBD2. The germline V gene has CDR1 LGHDT and CDR2 YNNKEL (reference sequence). The CDR3 runs to 15 residues. Unmatched junction bases numbered 5, after V lost 0 bases and J lost 4 bases. CDR3 region: CASSQEGGSGETQYF. The CDR3, as DNA: TGTGCCAGCAGCCAAGAGGGCGGGAGTGGAGAGACCCAGTACTTC.